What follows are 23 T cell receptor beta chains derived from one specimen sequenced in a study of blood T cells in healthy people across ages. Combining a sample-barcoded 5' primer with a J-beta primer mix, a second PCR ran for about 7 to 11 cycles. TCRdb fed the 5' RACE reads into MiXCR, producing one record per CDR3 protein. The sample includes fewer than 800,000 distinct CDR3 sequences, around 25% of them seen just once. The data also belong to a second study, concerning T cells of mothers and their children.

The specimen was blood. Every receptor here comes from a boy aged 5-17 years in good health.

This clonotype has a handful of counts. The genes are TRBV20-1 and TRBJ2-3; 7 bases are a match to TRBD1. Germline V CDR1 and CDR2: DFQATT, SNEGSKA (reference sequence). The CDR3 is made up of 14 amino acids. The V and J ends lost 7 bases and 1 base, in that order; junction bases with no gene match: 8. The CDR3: CSGQTGVGTDTQYF. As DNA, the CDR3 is TGCAGTGGGCAAACAGGGGTGGGCACAGATACGCAGTATTTT.

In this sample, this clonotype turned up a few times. CDR3 loop: CASSEALQWQGGQPQHF. The CDR3 DNA sequence: TGTGCCAGCAGTGAAGCGCTTCAATGGCAGGGTGGCCAGCCCCAGCATTTT. V usage is TRBV2 and J usage is TRBJ1-5; tentative D call: TRBD1 (5 bases). The V gene's germline CDR1 is SNHLY and CDR2 FYNNEI. The CDR3 has 17 amino acids. Deletions cut 0 bases from V and 7 bases from J, with 19 bases between. Looking up the rest from reference TRBV2 and TRBJ1-5 gives the full variable domain: EPEVTQTPSHQVTQMGQEVILRCVPISNHLYFYWYRQILGQKVEFLVSFYNNEISEKSEIFDDQFSVERPDGSNFTLKIRSTKLEDSAMYFCASSEALQWQGGQPQHFGDGTRLSIL.

The CDR3: CSARDWDRVNTEAFF. The CDR3 coding sequence is TGCAGTGCTAGAGACTGGGACAGGGTCAACACTGAAGCTTTCTTT. The chain uses TRBV20-1 and TRBJ1-1; TRBD1 aligns across 9 bases. The germline V gene encodes CDR1 DFQATT and CDR2 SNEGSKA (reference sequence). With 0 bases clipped from V and 2 bases from J, the junction kept 4 bases outside the gene matches. The CDR3 runs 15 residues.

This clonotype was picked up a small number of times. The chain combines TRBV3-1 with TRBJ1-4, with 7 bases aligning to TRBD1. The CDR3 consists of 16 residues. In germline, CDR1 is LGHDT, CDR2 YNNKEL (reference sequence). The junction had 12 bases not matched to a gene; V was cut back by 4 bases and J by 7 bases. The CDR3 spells CASSLPGQREVEKLFF. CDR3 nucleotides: TGTGCCAGCAGCCTCCCGGGACAGCGAGAGGTTGAAAAACTGTTTTTT.

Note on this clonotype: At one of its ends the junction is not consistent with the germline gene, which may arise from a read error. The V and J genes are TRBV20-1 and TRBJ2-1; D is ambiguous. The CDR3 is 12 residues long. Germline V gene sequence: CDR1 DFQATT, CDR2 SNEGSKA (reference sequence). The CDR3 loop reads CSPRPIYNEQFF. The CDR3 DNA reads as TGCAGTCCTAGACCCATCTACAATGAGCAGTTCTTC.

The CDR3 bases are TGTGCCAGCAGCCAAGGGGCAGATCTTCGGACTGTTGAGCAGTTCTTC. It translates to CASSQGADLRTVEQFF. This chain connects TRBV14 to TRBJ2-1; TRBD2 might be the D (5 bases). The CDR3 is 16 residues long. The V and J ends lost 1 base and 9 bases respectively, with 19 bases between them. Germline lookup yields CDR1 SGHDN and CDR2 FVKESK. Full variable domain (outside the CDR3, taken from reference TRBV14 and TRBJ2-1): EAGVTQFPSHSVIEKGQTVTLRCDPISGHDNLYWYRRVMGKEIKFLLHFVKESKQDESGMPNNRFLAERTGGTYSTLKVQPAELEDSGVYFCASSQGADLRTVEQFFGPGTRLTVL.

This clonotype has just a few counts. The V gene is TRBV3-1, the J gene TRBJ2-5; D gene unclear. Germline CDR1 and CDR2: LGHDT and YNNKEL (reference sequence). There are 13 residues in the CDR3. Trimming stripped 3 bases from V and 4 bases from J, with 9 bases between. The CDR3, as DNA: TGTGCCAGCAGCCACCTCAAGGGAGAGACCCAGTACTTC. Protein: CASSHLKGETQYF.

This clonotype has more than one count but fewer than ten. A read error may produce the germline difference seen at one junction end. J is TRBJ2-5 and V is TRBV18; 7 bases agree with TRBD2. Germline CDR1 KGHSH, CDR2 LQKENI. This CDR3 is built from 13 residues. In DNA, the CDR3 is TGTGTCAGCTCACCTGGACTAGGAGAGACCCAGTACTTC. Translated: CVSSPGLGETQYF.

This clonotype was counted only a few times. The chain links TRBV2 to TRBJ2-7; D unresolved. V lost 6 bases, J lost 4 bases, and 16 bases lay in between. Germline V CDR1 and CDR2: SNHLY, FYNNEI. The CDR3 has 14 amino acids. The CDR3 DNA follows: TGTGCCAGCAGCCCGACGGCCTACGGTTACGAGCAGTACTTC. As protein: CASSPTAYGYEQYF.

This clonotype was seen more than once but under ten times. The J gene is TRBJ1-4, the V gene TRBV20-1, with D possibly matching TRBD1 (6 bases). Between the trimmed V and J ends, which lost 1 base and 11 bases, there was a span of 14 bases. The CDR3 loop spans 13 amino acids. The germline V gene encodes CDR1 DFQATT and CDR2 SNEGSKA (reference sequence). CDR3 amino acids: CSARAYAGEKLFF. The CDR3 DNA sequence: TGCAGTGCTAGAGCTTATGCAGGGGAGAAACTGTTTTTT.

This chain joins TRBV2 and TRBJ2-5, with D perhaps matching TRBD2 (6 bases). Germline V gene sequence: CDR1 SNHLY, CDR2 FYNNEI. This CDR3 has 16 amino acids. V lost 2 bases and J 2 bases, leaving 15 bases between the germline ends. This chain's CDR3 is CASSEYRRGQQETQYF. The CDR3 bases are TGTGCCAGCAGTGAATATAGGCGGGGCCAACAAGAGACCCAGTACTTC.

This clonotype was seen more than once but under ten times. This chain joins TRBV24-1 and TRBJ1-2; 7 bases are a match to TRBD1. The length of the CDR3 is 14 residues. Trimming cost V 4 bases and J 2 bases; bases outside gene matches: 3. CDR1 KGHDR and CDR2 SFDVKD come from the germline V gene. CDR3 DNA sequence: TGTGCCACCAGTGACTCGACAGGGAACTATGGCTACACCTTC. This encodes CATSDSTGNYGYTF.

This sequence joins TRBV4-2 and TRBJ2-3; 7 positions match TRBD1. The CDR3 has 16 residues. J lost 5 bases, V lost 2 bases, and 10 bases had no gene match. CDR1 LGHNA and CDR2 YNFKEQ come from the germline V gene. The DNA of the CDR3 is TGTGCCAGCAGCCAAAGGACAGGCCGAATTGAAGATACGCAGTATTTT. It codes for CASSQRTGRIEDTQYF.

The CDR3 spells CSARVLGEGHEQYF. For the CDR3, the DNA is TGCAGTGCTAGGGTGTTAGGTGAAGGACACGAGCAGTACTTC. The V gene is TRBV20-1, the J gene TRBJ2-7; D uncertain. This CDR3 has 14 amino acids. The V end lost 3 bases, the J end lost 5 bases, and 17 bases lay between the germline ends. Germline V lookup: CDR1 DFQATT, CDR2 SNEGSKA (reference sequence).

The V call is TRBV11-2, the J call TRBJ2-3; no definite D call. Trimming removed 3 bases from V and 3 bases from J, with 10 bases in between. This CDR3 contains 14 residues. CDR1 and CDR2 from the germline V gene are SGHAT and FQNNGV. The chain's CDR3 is CASSFTAGTDTQYF. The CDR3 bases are TGTGCCAGCAGCTTTACGGCTGGTACAGATACGCAGTATTTT.

The CDR3 loop reads CSASRGTGVNEQFF. CDR3 DNA: TGCAGTGCTAGTAGGGGGACAGGGGTCAATGAGCAGTTCTTC. This sequence joins TRBV20-1 and TRBJ2-1; TRBD1 aligns across 10 bases. The germline V gene encodes CDR1 DFQATT and CDR2 SNEGSKA (reference sequence). The CDR3 spans 14 residues. V dropped 3 bases and J dropped 6; count of bases not matched to a gene: 5.

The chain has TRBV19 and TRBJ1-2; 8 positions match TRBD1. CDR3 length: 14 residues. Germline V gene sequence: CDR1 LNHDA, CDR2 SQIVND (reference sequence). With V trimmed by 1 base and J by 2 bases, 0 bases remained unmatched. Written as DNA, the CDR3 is TGTGCCAGTAGTATAGCAGGGGGCAACTATGGCTACACCTTC. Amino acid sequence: CASSIAGGNYGYTF.

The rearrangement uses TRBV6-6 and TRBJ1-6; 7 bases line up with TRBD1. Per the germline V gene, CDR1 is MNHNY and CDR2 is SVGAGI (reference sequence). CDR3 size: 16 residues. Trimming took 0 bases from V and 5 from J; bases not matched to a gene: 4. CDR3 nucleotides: TGTGCCAGCAGTTACTCCACCGGGACAGATAATTCACCCCTCCACTTT. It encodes CASSYSTGTDNSPLHF.

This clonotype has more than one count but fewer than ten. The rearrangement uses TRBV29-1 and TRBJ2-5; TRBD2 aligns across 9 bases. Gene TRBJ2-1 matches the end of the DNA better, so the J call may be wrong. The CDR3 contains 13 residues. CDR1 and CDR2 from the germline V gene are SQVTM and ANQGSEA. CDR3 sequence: CSVLAGAANEQFF. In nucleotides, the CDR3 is TGCAGCGTTTTAGCGGGAGCGGCCAATGAGCAGTTCTTC.

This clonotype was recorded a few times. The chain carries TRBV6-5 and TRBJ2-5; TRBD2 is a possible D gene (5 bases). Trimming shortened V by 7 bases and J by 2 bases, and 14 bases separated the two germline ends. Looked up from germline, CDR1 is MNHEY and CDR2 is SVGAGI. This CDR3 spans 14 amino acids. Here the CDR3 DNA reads TGTGCCAGCACCTACGAGGGTCCACAAGAGACCCAGTACTTC. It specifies CASTYEGPQETQYF.

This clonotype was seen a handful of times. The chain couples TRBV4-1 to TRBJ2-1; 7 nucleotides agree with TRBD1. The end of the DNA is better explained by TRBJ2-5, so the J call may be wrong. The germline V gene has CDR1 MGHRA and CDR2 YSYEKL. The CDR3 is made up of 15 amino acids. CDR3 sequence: CASSTRQGSGETQYF. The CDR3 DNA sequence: TGCGCCAGCAGCACCCGACAGGGATCGGGAGAGACCCAGTACTTC.

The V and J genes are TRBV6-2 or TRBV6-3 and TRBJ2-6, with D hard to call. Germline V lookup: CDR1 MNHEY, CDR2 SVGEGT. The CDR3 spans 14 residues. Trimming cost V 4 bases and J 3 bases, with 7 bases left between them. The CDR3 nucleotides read TGTGCCAGCAGTTTTCGGAGTGGGGCCAACGTCCTGACTTTC. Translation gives CASSFRSGANVLTF.

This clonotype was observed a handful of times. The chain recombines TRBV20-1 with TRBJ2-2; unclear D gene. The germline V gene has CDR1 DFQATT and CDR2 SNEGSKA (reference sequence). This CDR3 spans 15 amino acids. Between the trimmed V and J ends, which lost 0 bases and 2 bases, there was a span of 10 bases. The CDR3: CSARESGLNTGELFF. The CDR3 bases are TGCAGTGCTAGAGAGTCGGGCCTTAACACCGGGGAGCTGTTTTTT.